What follows are 31 T cell receptor beta chains derived from one specimen sequenced in a study of read filtering for tumor transcriptome and immune sequencing. Molecular barcoded adaptors covering alpha/delta and beta/gamma chains were used on roughly 400 ng RNA. Each CDR3 protein is one row after TCRdb ran MiXCR on the reads. The sample lists approximately 140,000 distinct CDR3 sequences, about 12% occurring once. The sequenced sample was a population of CD138-negative cells sorted from bone marrow. The receptors derive from a donor over 35 with multiple myeloma.

This clonotype came up many times. The CDR3 DNA follows: TGTGCCAGCAGTGATGAAGCCCGAAACTACGAGCAGTACTTC. The encoded protein is CASSDEARNYEQYF. This rearrangement joins TRBV2 to TRBJ2-7, with D unresolved. The CDR3 runs to 14 residues. V gave up 3 bases and J gave up 3 bases, with 12 bases separating them. The germline V gene encodes CDR1 SNHLY and CDR2 FYNNEI.

Note on this clonotype: Just one base apart from a much larger clone, this may be a read error. The chain has TRBV19 and TRBJ2-3; 10 bases line up with TRBD2. Looked up from germline, CDR1 is LNHDA and CDR2 is SQIVND (reference sequence). The CDR3 contains 16 residues. In nucleotides, the CDR3 is TGTGCCAGTAGGCCGATCCTAGCGGGAGATTTAGATACGCAGTGTTTT. Amino acids: CASRPILAGDLDTQCF.

This clonotype was seen a few times. J is TRBJ2-3 and V is TRBV7-2, with no clear D. The germline V gene has CDR1 SGHTA and CDR2 FQGNSA. The CDR3 totals 12 residues. Deletions cut 3 bases from V and 3 bases from J, with 4 bases between. The CDR3: CASSFRTDTQYF. The CDR3 DNA reads TGTGCCAGCAGCTTCAGGACAGATACGCAGTATTTT.

This clonotype was detected many times. The chain joins TRBV7-9 to TRBJ2-3; D gene uncertain. Germline-derived CDR1 and CDR2 are SEHNR and FQNEAQ (reference sequence). The CDR3 length is 12 residues. The ends were cut back, 5 bases at V and 3 bases at J, with 6 bases in the middle. The DNA of the CDR3 is TGTGCCAGCAGCCCTCCGACAGATACGCAGTATTTT. Protein sequence: CASSPPTDTQYF.

This clonotype occurred many times. V is TRBV5-5 and J is TRBJ1-1; TRBD1 is a possible D gene (6 bases). CDR1 SGHKS and CDR2 YYEKEE come from the germline V gene (reference sequence). CDR3 length: 14 amino acids. With 4 bases removed from V and 1 base from J, the gap between germline ends came to 11 bases. The CDR3 region is CASSPETGNTEAFF. The CDR3 region has the DNA TGTGCCAGCAGCCCCGAGACAGGGAACACTGAAGCTTTCTTT.

Note on this clonotype: A much larger clone sits a single nucleotide away, making a read error possible. The chain couples TRBV3-1 to TRBJ2-2; TRBD2 aligns across 9 bases. The CDR3 totals 15 residues. Germline CDR1 and CDR2: LGHDT and YNNKEL (reference sequence). After removal of 4 bases from V and 4 bases from J, the junction contained 4 bases not matched to a gene. The CDR3 coding sequence is TGTGCCAGCAGCCCAGCGGGAGGTGCCACCGGGGAGCTGTTTTTT. Translation: CASSPAGGATGELFF.

The table lists this clonotype with many counts. The chain uses TRBV4-1 and TRBJ1-5; tentatively, D is TRBD1 (6 bases). CDR3 length: 15 residues. V was trimmed by 8 bases and J by 1 base, leaving 15 bases between them. Per germline, CDR1 MGHRA and CDR2 YSYEKL. CDR3 in amino acids: CASSPSGVSNQPQHF. Here the CDR3 DNA reads TGCGCCAGCTCCCCCTCAGGGGTAAGCAATCAGCCCCAGCATTTT.

The chain employs TRBV12-3 or TRBV12-4 and TRBJ1-1, with TRBD1 identical over 10 bases. The CDR3 runs 16 residues. Trimming at V came to 4 bases and at J to 0 bases, leaving 5 bases not matched to a gene. CDR3 residues: CASSSRTGGMNTEAFF. The CDR3 bases are TGTGCCAGCAGTTCTCGGACAGGGGGTATGAACACTGAAGCTTTCTTT.

The CDR3 nucleotides are TGTGCCAGCAGCCACCTTCCCACGGGGGCGAACACCGGGGAGCTGTTTTTT. It is translated as CASSHLPTGANTGELFF. This rearrangement joins TRBV3-1 to TRBJ2-2, with D possibly being TRBD2 (6 bases). Germline assignment: CDR1 LGHDT and CDR2 YNNKEL (reference sequence). This CDR3 contains 17 residues. V lost 3 bases to trimming and J lost 0 bases, with 14 bases between them.

This clonotype appeared a few times. Likely a read error: the CDR3 ends without its conserved phenylalanine or tryptophan. It is unclear where the CDR3 begins or ends on the DNA, so no DNA is shown, and the CDR3 is as TCRdb lists it. The genes are TRBV20-1 and TRBJ2-1. The germline V gene has CDR1 DFQATT and CDR2 SNEGSKA (reference sequence). The CDR3 is 15 residues long, ends included. CDR3 loop: CSARQLLGTYNEQFS.

The sample holds many counts of this clonotype. The chain recombines TRBV7-9 with TRBJ1-5; D not resolved. CDR1 and CDR2 (germline): SEHNR, FQNEAQ (reference sequence). The length of the CDR3 is 15 residues. Trimming stripped 1 base from V and 5 bases from J, with 12 bases between. CDR3 nucleotide sequence: TGTGCCAGCAGCTTAGGGACCGGTGAGGATCAGCCCCAGCATTTT. Translating gives CASSLGTGEDQPQHF.

Comments on this clonotype: This clone may be a read error of a much larger clone one base away. The CDR3 spells CAITTSGTYNEQLF. CDR3 DNA sequence: TGTGCCATCACAACTAGCGGTACCTACAATGAGCAGCTCTTC. The genes are TRBV6-2 or TRBV6-3 and TRBJ2-1, with 8 bases aligning to TRBD2. The CDR3 is made up of 14 amino acids. Germline values: CDR1 MNHEY, CDR2 SVGEGT.

This clonotype was picked up many times. The V gene is TRBV3-1, the J gene TRBJ2-2; D is ambiguous. The ends were cut back, 4 bases at V and 4 bases at J, with 13 bases in the middle. The germline CDR1 and CDR2 sequences are LGHDT and YNNKEL (reference sequence). The CDR3 runs 15 residues. DNA of the CDR3: TGTGCCAGCAGCCTGGTGGAAGGGCTCACCGGGGAGCTGTTTTTT. The encoded protein is CASSLVEGLTGELFF.

This clonotype was seen repeatedly, ten times or more. The CDR3 reads CSARAENEQFF. CDR3 bases: TGCAGTGCTAGAGCCGAGAATGAGCAGTTCTTC. The V call is TRBV20-1, the J call TRBJ2-1, with D unresolved. The CDR3 is 11 amino acids. CDR1 and CDR2 (germline): DFQATT, SNEGSKA (reference sequence). Trimming shortened V by 1 base and J by 7 bases, and 5 bases separated the two germline ends.

The V gene is TRBV12-3 or TRBV12-4, the J gene TRBJ2-7; D might be TRBD1 (6 bases). V lost 5 bases, J lost 4 bases, and 18 bases lay in between. The CDR3 runs to 15 residues. The CDR3: CASSPSGTPFYEQYF. CDR3 DNA: TGTGCCAGCAGTCCTTCCGGGACACCTTTTTACGAGCAGTACTTC.

The table lists this clonotype with many counts. This chain joins TRBV10-3 and TRBJ2-2; weak D call: TRBD2 (6 bases). The CDR3 covers 14 residues. CDR1 and CDR2 from the germline V gene are ENHRY and SYGVKD. Trimming removed 10 bases from V and 0 bases from J, with 12 bases in between. This chain's CDR3 is CATSRETNTGELFF. The CDR3 coding sequence is TGTGCCACCTCCCGGGAGACGAACACCGGGGAGCTGTTTTTT.

By share, this clonotype counts as medium-sized (0.01 to 0.1%). The junction does not match germline at one end; this may be a read error. The V gene is TRBV4-1, the J gene TRBJ2-2, with a possible D match to TRBD2 (5 bases). CDR3 length equals 16 residues. CDR1 is MGHRA and CDR2 is YSYEKL in the germline V gene. The CDR3 coding sequence is TGTGCCAGCAGCCAAGATGTTGGTGGGAGTACCGGGGAGCTGTTTTTT. Translating it yields CASSQDVGGSTGELFF.

This clonotype showed up many times. The J gene is TRBJ2-1, the V gene TRBV3-1; the D is unclear. The CDR3 spans 11 residues. Trimming took 2 bases from V and 8 from J, leaving 4 bases between them. Germline CDR1 and CDR2: LGHDT and YNNKEL (reference sequence). The CDR3: CASSQIDEQFF. Written as DNA, the CDR3 is TGTGCCAGCAGCCAAATCGATGAGCAGTTCTTC.

This clonotype was seen at least ten times. This sequence joins TRBV20-1 and TRBJ2-1; TRBD1 agrees at 9 bases. The junction had 4 bases not matched to a gene; V was cut back by 0 bases and J by 7 bases. Germline values: CDR1 DFQATT, CDR2 SNEGSKA (reference sequence). CDR3 length equals 14 residues. The CDR3 coding sequence is TGCAGTGCTAGAGATAGGACAGGGGATAATGAGCAGTTCTTC. It codes for CSARDRTGDNEQFF.

This clonotype came up many times. The chain joins TRBV5-5 to TRBJ1-5, with D unresolved. The CDR3 is 14 residues long. Trimming took off 0 bases at V and 6 bases at J, with 10 bases between the two ends. Germline lookup yields CDR1 SGHKS and CDR2 YYEKEE (reference sequence). Written as DNA, the CDR3 is TGTGCCAGCAGCTTGGAGTCCGAAACTCAGCCCCAGCATTTT. Encoded protein: CASSLESETQPQHF.

This clonotype was seen ten or more times. V is TRBV4-2 and J is TRBJ2-6; D uncertain. The CDR3 is 18 residues long. Germline CDR1 is LGHNA and CDR2 is YNFKEQ. The germline V and J ends were trimmed by 0 bases and 0 bases, with 12 bases remaining between them. CDR3: CASSQEEQSNSGANVLTF. The DNA for the CDR3 is TGTGCCAGCAGCCAAGAGGAACAGTCGAACTCTGGGGCCAACGTCCTGACTTTC.

Only a few counts were recorded for this clonotype. V and J are TRBV10-3 and TRBJ2-3; a possible D gene is TRBD2 (6 bases). V was pared by 0 bases and J by 3 bases, with 16 bases between. Per germline, CDR1 ENHRY and CDR2 SYGVKD. The CDR3 loop spans 17 amino acids. The CDR3 bases are TGTGCCATCAGTGAGTCGAATCCAGGCCGGGAGACAGATACGCAGTATTTT. This encodes CAISESNPGRETDTQYF.

The chain employs TRBV15 and TRBJ1-1, with 8 bases lining up with TRBD1. This CDR3 is built from 14 residues. Germline values: CDR1 LNHNV, CDR2 YYDKDF (reference sequence). V shed 5 bases and J 6 bases; nucleotides not matched to a gene: 8. This CDR3 reads CATSLTTTGAEAFF. The CDR3 coding sequence is TGTGCCACCAGCTTAACCACGACAGGGGCTGAAGCTTTCTTT.

The table lists this clonotype with a few counts. A much larger clone lies one base from this, so it may be a read error. In DNA form, the CDR3 reads TGTGCCAGCAGTCTCAGCGGGAGGGCCTCCGGGGAGCAGTTTTTT. Its protein product is CASSLSGRASGEQFF. The V and J genes are TRBV27 and TRBJ2-2, with 10 bases aligning to TRBD2. From germline, CDR1 is MNHEY and CDR2 SMNVEV (reference sequence). This CDR3 is 15 amino acids long.

In its sample, this clonotype was seen many times. The V and J genes are TRBV20-1 and TRBJ2-1; 9 bases map to TRBD2. J was trimmed by 5 bases and V by 6 bases; bases with no gene match: 14. CDR1 DFQATT and CDR2 SNEGSKA come from the germline V gene (reference sequence). There are 16 residues in the CDR3. The CDR3 reads CSAKPAGAGGNNEQFF. DNA of the CDR3: TGCAGTGCGAAGCCGGCGGGAGCGGGGGGAAACAATGAGCAGTTCTTC.

The rearrangement uses TRBV4-2 and TRBJ2-3; TRBD2 aligns across 8 bases. Looked up from germline, CDR1 is LGHNA and CDR2 is YNFKEQ. The CDR3 covers 19 residues. Trimming cost V 4 bases and J 5 bases; bases outside gene matches: 20. CDR3 amino acids: CASSPRGEMGLEYVDTQYF. The CDR3 region has the DNA TGTGCCAGCAGCCCGAGGGGTGAAATGGGACTAGAATATGTAGATACGCAGTATTTT.

This clonotype was observed many times. V usage is TRBV6-2 or TRBV6-3 and J usage is TRBJ2-5; D might be TRBD2 (5 bases). Germline V gene lookup returns CDR1 MNHEY and CDR2 SVGEGT. The germline V and J ends were trimmed by 6 bases and 2 bases, with 10 bases remaining between them. CDR3 length: 13 residues. The CDR3 DNA sequence: TGTGCCAGCAGAGGGAGCGGACAAGAGACCCAGTACTTC. This gives the protein CASRGSGQETQYF.

This clonotype was found many times. CDR3 nucleotide sequence: TGTGCCAGAAGCTTGTCTGACAGGGATGGGTCTGGGGCCAACGTCCTGACTTTC. Residues: CARSLSDRDGSGANVLTF. V usage is TRBV5-3 and J usage is TRBJ2-6, with 7 nucleotides matching TRBD1. TRBV5-3 is filed as an ORF, its function uncertain. This CDR3 contains 18 residues. The ends lost 1 base at V and 1 base at J; junction bases unmatched: 8.

This clonotype was found many times. The rearrangement joins TRBV20-1 to TRBJ2-5; D is uncertain. V gave up 4 bases and J gave up 6 bases, with 12 bases separating them. Germline values: CDR1 DFQATT, CDR2 SNEGSKA (reference sequence). This CDR3 is 12 amino acids long. The CDR3 region is CSAILVTQTQYF. The CDR3 DNA follows: TGCAGTGCTATCCTTGTAACGCAGACCCAGTACTTC.

This clonotype showed up many times. The chain has TRBV5-1 and TRBJ2-1, with TRBD1 identical over 7 bases. The CDR3 runs to 12 residues. V shed 5 bases and J 8 bases; nucleotides not matched to a gene: 4. Germline V gives CDR1 SGHRS, CDR2 YFSETQ. CDR3 region: CASRAGGYEQFF. DNA of the CDR3: TGCGCCAGCAGGGCAGGGGGTTATGAGCAGTTCTTC. The whole variable domain, remainder taken from reference TRBV5-1 and TRBJ2-1, is KAGVTQTPRYLIKTRGQQVTLSCSPISGHRSVSWYQQTPGQGLQFLFEYFSETQRNKGNFPGRFSGRQFSNSRSEMNVSTLELGDSALYLCASRAGGYEQFFGPGTRLTVL.

CDR3 sequence (DNA): TGCAGCGCCCTTGCGCGGGGATCGGGCACCGGGGAGCTGTTTTTT. This encodes CSALARGSGTGELFF. This chain joins TRBV29-1 and TRBJ2-2; tentatively, D is TRBD2 (6 bases). Germline CDR1 is SQVTM and CDR2 is ANQGSEA. This CDR3 has 15 residues. V lost 7 bases and J lost 4, with 19 bases in between.